Here is one T cell receptor beta chain with its context. What it binds is not known. The sample comes from a study of cytomegalovirus exposure and HLA in healthy donors. CDR1 and CDR2 from the germline V gene are KGHSH and LQKENI. Trimming left V 3 bases short and J 0 bases short, with 6 bases between. This CDR3 contains 15 residues. Study findings and constraints: Earlier analysis yielded a pattern in which most TCR beta V segments were productive about 90% or about 30% of the time. Beyond CMV serostatus, there was no information to go on about immune exposure.

The PCR used 60 Vbeta and 13 Jbeta primers. Data came from immunoSEQ multiplex PCR; TCRdb stores just in-frame clones and leaves some out. In all, the sample yields tens of thousands of clones. The chain joins TRBV18 to TRBJ2-6; D ambiguous. This clonotype originated in a male donor in good health and CMV-seronegative. Source material: PBMCs. CDR3 region: CASSPSSSGANVLTF. CDR3 nucleotide sequence: TGTGCCAGCTCACCCTCGAGCTCTGGGGCCAACGTCCTGACTTTC.